The 8 T cell receptor beta chains below were found in one sample sequenced in a study of T cells after yellow fever vaccination. MiXCR, applied by TCRdb to the 5' RACE reads, yields one record per CDR3 protein. This repertoire shows some 160,000 distinct CDR3 sequences, around 7.3% found once; its top ten account for 2.5% to 3%. The sequences come from CD4+ T cells sorted from PBMCs, collected 5 days after the first yellow fever vaccination. Source of these receptors: a man in his late teens or twenties who received the YFV17D yellow fever vaccine.

This clonotype has at least ten counts. This sequence joins TRBV3-1 and TRBJ1-2; D is ambiguous. V lost 6 bases and J 1 base, leaving 9 bases between the germline ends. CDR3 size: 13 residues. Per germline, CDR1 LGHDT and CDR2 YNNKEL (reference sequence). CDR3 sequence: CASRSLNNYGYTF. Here the CDR3 DNA reads TGTGCCAGCAGGTCATTAAATAACTATGGCTACACCTTC.

This clonotype was detected many times. The V call is TRBV6-1, the J call TRBJ2-3; TRBD2 might be the D (5 bases). CDR1 and CDR2 from the germline V gene are MNHNS and SASEGT. The CDR3 contains 13 residues. Trimming removed 7 bases at V and 6 bases at J, with 14 bases between. The CDR3 DNA is TGTGCCAGCATGGACTTACTGGTGGATACGCAGTATTTT. This gives the protein CASMDLLVDTQYF.

V gene TRBV28 combines with J gene TRBJ1-2, with a tentative D call TRBD1 (6 bases). The CDR3 consists of 12 residues. Trimming pared 10 bases from V and 8 bases from J, leaving 17 bases between. CDR1 and CDR2 (germline): MDHEN, SYDVKM. The CDR3 protein is CATPKGGGGYTF. CDR3 nucleotides: TGTGCCACCCCTAAGGGGGGCGGGGGCTACACCTTC.

The chain employs TRBV5-1 and TRBJ2-5; a possible D gene is TRBD1 (6 bases). Trimming removed 5 bases from V and 5 bases from J, with 16 bases in between. This CDR3 contains 14 residues. Per germline, CDR1 SGHRS and CDR2 YFSETQ. The CDR3 spells CASSFWGPEETQYF. As DNA, the CDR3 is TGCGCCAGCAGTTTCTGGGGGCCCGAGGAGACCCAGTACTTC.

This clonotype was seen more than once but under ten times. V usage is TRBV20-1 and J usage is TRBJ2-3; TRBD2 might be the D (5 bases). Trimming removed 0 bases at V and 3 bases at J, with 13 bases between. CDR1 and CDR2 (germline): DFQATT, SNEGSKA (reference sequence). CDR3 length equals 15 residues. This CDR3 is CSARDRSGATDTQYF. CDR3 sequence (DNA): TGCAGTGCTAGAGACCGCAGCGGAGCGACAGATACGCAGTATTTT.

This clonotype was seen at least ten times. V is TRBV20-1 and J is TRBJ2-3; 9 bases align to TRBD2. The germline V gene encodes CDR1 DFQATT and CDR2 SNEGSKA (reference sequence). After removal of 5 bases from V and 1 base from J, the junction contained 7 bases not matched to a gene. The CDR3 is 15 residues long. CDR3 in amino acids: CSARIAGAGTDTQYF. As DNA, the CDR3 is TGCAGTGCTCGGATAGCGGGGGCCGGCACAGATACGCAGTATTTT.

At least ten counts were recorded for this clonotype. The CDR3 DNA follows: TGTGCCAGCAGCTTAATGGCGGCTTTGAACACTGAAGCTTTCTTT. It codes for CASSLMAALNTEAFF. The chain recombines TRBV7-2 with TRBJ1-1; D gene ambiguous. V lost 2 bases and J lost 0, with 10 bases in between. The CDR3 has 15 residues. From germline, CDR1 is SGHTA and CDR2 FQGNSA.

This clonotype has at least ten counts. The chain employs TRBV21-1 and TRBJ2-7; the table's D call, TRBD2, has no DNA check behind it. TRBV21-1 is marked as a pseudogene. The CDR3 has 13 residues. The chain's CDR3 is CASSKATSSGQYV. The CDR3 nucleotides are TGTGCCAGCAGCAAGGCCACGTCTAGCGGACAGTACGTC.